Each of the 22 T cell receptor beta chains below was sequenced from the same sample in a study of circulating tumor DNA in untreated peripheral T-cell lymphoma. TCRdb keeps only in-frame clones here, not all; method: immunoSEQ multiplex PCR. Of about 2,400 clones in the sample, around 80% were seen once. Specimen: tumor tissue. The receptors here all came from a human donor with peripheral T-cell lymphoma.

The CDR3 DNA reads as TGCGCCAGCAGCCAGGCGGGACTAGGGTACAATGAGCAGTTCTTC. Translating it yields CASSQAGLGYNEQFF. The V call is TRBV4-1, the J call TRBJ2-1; 8 nucleotides agree with TRBD2. The CDR3 consists of 15 residues. The V segment lost 3 bases and the J segment 4 bases; nucleotides outside the gene matches: 5. Germline CDR1 reads MGHRA; CDR2 reads YSYEKL.

This chain connects TRBV18 to TRBJ2-5; 7 bases agree with TRBD1. The CDR3 contains 14 residues. Trimming cost V 3 bases and J 1 base; bases outside gene matches: 2. CDR1 and CDR2 (germline): KGHSH, LQKENI. CDR3 amino acids: CASSPGQSQETQYF. The CDR3 DNA sequence: TGTGCCAGCTCACCGGGACAGAGCCAAGAGACCCAGTACTTC.

This clone was recorded a few times. This rearrangement joins TRBV6-8 to TRBJ1-1; 11 bases match TRBD1. The germline CDR1 and CDR2 sequences are MNHGY and SAAAGT. CDR3 length: 15 residues. V gave up 2 bases and J gave up 3 bases; unmatched junction bases: 2. The chain's CDR3 is CASSYRTGGDTEAFF. In DNA form, the CDR3 reads TGTGCCAGCAGTTACAGGACAGGGGGCGACACTGAAGCTTTCTTT.

V and J are TRBV18 and TRBJ1-2, with a weak D call TRBD1 (6 bases). Trimming took 4 bases from V and 4 from J, leaving 13 bases between them. The CDR3 covers 14 residues. Germline V gene sequence: CDR1 KGHSH, CDR2 LQKENI. The CDR3 DNA is TGTGCCAGCTCACGAGAGGGGGGAGGCTATGGCTACACCTTC. Its translation is CASSREGGGYGYTF.

The V gene is TRBV28, the J gene TRBJ2-5; D unresolved. Germline CDR1 and CDR2: MDHEN and SYDVKM. The CDR3 has 15 residues. V was clipped by 6 bases and J by 2 bases, with 16 bases between them. The CDR3 spells CASRYTSARQETQYF. The DNA for the CDR3 is TGTGCCAGCAGGTACACGAGCGCTAGACAAGAGACCCAGTACTTC.

The V gene is TRBV6-8, the J gene TRBJ1-1, with D possibly matching TRBD1 (5 bases). The V gene lost 5 bases and the J gene lost 8 bases, with 15 bases spanning the gap. From germline, CDR1 is MNHGY and CDR2 SAAAGT. There are 13 residues in the CDR3. The CDR3, as DNA: TGTGCCAGCAGTGACCCAGGGAGACACGAAGCTTTCTTT. This codes for CASSDPGRHEAFF.

The gene calls are TRBV25-1 and TRBJ2-1; maybe TRBD2 (6 bases). The length of the CDR3 is 15 residues. The germline gives CDR1 MGHDK, CDR2 SYGVNS. V dropped 2 bases and J dropped 7 bases, with 15 bases sitting between them. The CDR3 DNA follows: TGTGCCAGCAGTGAACGGGGTGGGAGGTGGAATGAGCAGTTCTTC. Encoded protein: CASSERGGRWNEQFF. The full variable domain, with the rest looked up from reference TRBV25-1 and TRBJ2-1, is EADIYQTPRYLVIGTGKKITLECSQTMGHDKMYWYQQDPGMELHLIHYSYGVNSTEKGDLSSESTVSRIRTEHFPLTLESARPSHTSQYLCASSERGGRWNEQFFGPGTRLTVL.

This clone was counted a single time. The rearrangement joins TRBV6-8 to TRBJ1-6; D is possibly TRBD1 (5 bases). Trimming left V 5 bases short and J 9 bases short, with 14 bases between. The CDR3 length is 14 residues. The V gene's germline CDR1 is MNHGY and CDR2 SAAAGT. In nucleotides, the CDR3 is TGTGCCAGCAGTCTCAGGGCAACTGGTTCACCCCTCCACTTT. Its protein is CASSLRATGSPLHF.

The V gene is TRBV27, the J gene TRBJ1-2; the match to TRBD1 covers 8 bases. V gave up 4 bases and J gave up 4 bases; unmatched junction bases: 17. Germline V CDR1 and CDR2: MNHEY, SMNVEV (reference sequence). The CDR3 covers 18 residues. CDR3 nucleotide sequence: TGTGCCAGCAGTTACAATTTGGGACAGGAACTGGACGTCTATGGCTACACCTTC. This codes for CASSYNLGQELDVYGYTF.

The chain couples TRBV6-8 to TRBJ2-7, with TRBD1 as a possible D gene (6 bases). V was trimmed by 6 bases and J by 2 bases, leaving 17 bases between them. CDR1 is MNHGY, CDR2 SAAAGT, per germline. This CDR3 is built from 15 residues. The CDR3, as DNA: TGTGCCAGCAGCTCAAGAAGGACAGTTGCCTACGAGCAGTACTTC. Translation: CASSSRRTVAYEQYF.

The CDR3 sequence is CTSSKRGAFHEQYF. The CDR3 DNA follows: TGCACCAGCAGCAAGAGGGGGGCATTCCACGAGCAGTACTTC. The V and J genes are TRBV1 and TRBJ2-7. TRBV1 is a pseudogene locus. This CDR3 region has 14 residues.

CDR3 sequence: CASSFPSPSGTGGRNIQYF. The CDR3 DNA reads as TGTGCCAGCAGTTTTCCAAGTCCATCCGGGACAGGGGGTAGAAACATTCAGTACTTC. V gene TRBV28 combines with J gene TRBJ2-4; 11 positions match TRBD1. CDR1 MDHEN and CDR2 SYDVKM come from the germline V gene. The CDR3 totals 19 residues. V dropped 3 bases and J dropped 6; count of bases not matched to a gene: 16.

The chain couples TRBV5-1 to TRBJ2-2; 9 bases are shared with TRBD2. V lost 3 bases and J lost 6; bases outside the gene matches: 6. This CDR3 is 15 amino acids long. Germline V gives CDR1 SGHRS, CDR2 YFSETQ. CDR3 sequence reads: CASSSPGLAAGELFF. CDR3 DNA sequence: TGCGCCAGCAGCTCACCGGGACTAGCTGCCGGGGAGCTGTTTTTT.

The CDR3 here is CASASGLADSYNEQFF. The CDR3 nucleotides are TGTGCCAGCGCCTCGGGACTAGCGGATTCCTACAATGAGCAGTTCTTC. The chain is built from TRBV19 and TRBJ2-1, with 11 nucleotides matching TRBD2. CDR1 is LNHDA and CDR2 is SQIVND in the germline V gene (reference sequence). Germline trimming cut 9 bases from V and 1 base from J; bases unmatched to any gene: 8. The CDR3 has 16 residues.

This clone was recorded once. This chain connects TRBV30 to TRBJ2-7; D not certain. The CDR3 consists of 11 residues. Germline V gene lookup returns CDR1 GTSNPN and CDR2 SVGIG (reference sequence). Deletions cut 1 base from V and 2 bases from J, with 3 bases between. CDR3 loop: CAWSDAYEQYF. As DNA, the CDR3 is TGTGCCTGGAGTGACGCCTACGAGCAGTACTTC.

The chain employs TRBV25-1 and TRBJ1-1, with 9 bases identical to TRBD1. Germline V lookup: CDR1 MGHDK, CDR2 SYGVNS. Unmatched junction bases numbered 2, after V lost 6 bases and J lost 3 bases. The CDR3 sequence is 13 residues long. The CDR3 DNA reads as TGTGCCAGCAGGGGGACAGGGTACACTGAAGCTTTCTTT. Protein sequence: CASRGTGYTEAFF.

V and J are TRBV30 and TRBJ2-1; TRBD2 matches at 9 bases. Germline V gene sequence: CDR1 GTSNPN, CDR2 SVGIG (reference sequence). This CDR3 region has 14 residues. V gave up 0 bases and J gave up 10 bases; unmatched junction bases: 7. The CDR3 loop reads CAWSVSGGRVEQFF. The CDR3 DNA is TGTGCCTGGAGTGTTAGCGGGGGCCGGGTAGAGCAGTTCTTC.

The chain employs TRBV7-6 and TRBJ2-5, with 9 positions matching TRBD1. The CDR3 consists of 14 residues. J gave up 1 base and V 4 bases, and 1 base lay outside the gene matches. The V gene's germline CDR1 is SGHVS and CDR2 FNYEAQ. The CDR3: CASSWTGVQETQYF. The CDR3 DNA follows: TGTGCCAGCAGCTGGACAGGGGTCCAAGAGACCCAGTACTTC.

The CDR3 DNA follows: TGTGCCAGTAGTATAGCCCCTGACAGTACCTACGAGCAGTACTTC. As protein: CASSIAPDSTYEQYF. This chain uses TRBV19 with TRBJ2-7; perhaps TRBD1 as D (5 bases). Trimming cost V 1 base and J 2 bases, with 12 bases left between them. Germline V gene lookup returns CDR1 LNHDA and CDR2 SQIVND (reference sequence). This CDR3 is built from 15 residues. The whole variable domain, filled in from reference TRBV19 and TRBJ2-7, reads DGGITQSPKYLFRKEGQNVTLSCEQNLNHDAMYWYRQDPGQGLRLIYYSQIVNDFQKGDIAEGYSVSREKKESFPLTVTSAQKNPTAFYLCASSIAPDSTYEQYFGPGTRLTVT.

The genes are TRBV11-3 and TRBJ1-1; no clear D. V lost 3 bases and J lost 5, with 13 bases in between. Germline loops: CDR1 SGHNT, CDR2 YENEEA. The CDR3 runs to 14 residues. In DNA form, the CDR3 reads TGTGCCAGCAGCTTCCAGGACCGCGGGACTGAAGCTTTCTTT. Encoded protein: CASSFQDRGTEAFF.

This clone has just a few counts. The CDR3 sequence: CASSYSGPSYEQYF. DNA of the CDR3: TGTGCCAGCAGTTACTCTGGCCCGTCCTACGAGCAGTACTTC. The gene calls are TRBV6-8 and TRBJ2-7, with unresolved D. The V and J ends lost 0 bases and 1 base respectively, with 7 bases between them. CDR1 and CDR2 (germline): MNHGY, SAAAGT. This CDR3 contains 14 residues.

Remarks on this clone: Some base could not be read or is ambiguous, and its residue is marked X. V and J are TRBV5-1 and TRBJ2-5; D may match TRBD1 or TRBD2 (5 bases each). CDR1 is SGHRS, CDR2 YFSETQ, per germline. Trimming removed 4 bases at V and 8 bases at J, with 21 bases between. The CDR3 runs 15 residues. The CDR3 nucleotides are TGCGCCAGCAGCATAGGACAAGGAGGACGAGARACCCAGTACTTC. It encodes CASSIGQGGRXTQYF. The whole CDR3 reads CASSIGQGGRETQYF.